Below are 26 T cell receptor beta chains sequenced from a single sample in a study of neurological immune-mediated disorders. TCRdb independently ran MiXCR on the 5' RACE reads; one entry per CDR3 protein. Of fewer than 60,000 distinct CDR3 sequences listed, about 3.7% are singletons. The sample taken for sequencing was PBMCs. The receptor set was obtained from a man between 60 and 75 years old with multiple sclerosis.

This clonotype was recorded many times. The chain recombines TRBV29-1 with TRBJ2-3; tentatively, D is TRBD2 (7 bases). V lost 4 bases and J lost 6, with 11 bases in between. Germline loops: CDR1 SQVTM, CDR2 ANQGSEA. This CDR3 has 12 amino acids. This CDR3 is CSVAGGSDTQYF. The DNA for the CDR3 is TGCAGCGTTGCGGGGGGCTCGGATACGCAGTATTTT.

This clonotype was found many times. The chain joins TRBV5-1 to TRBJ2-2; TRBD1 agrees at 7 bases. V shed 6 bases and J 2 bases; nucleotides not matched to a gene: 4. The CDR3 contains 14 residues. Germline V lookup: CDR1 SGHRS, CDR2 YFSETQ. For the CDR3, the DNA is TGCGCCAGCACCGGGACAGTCAACACCGGGGAGCTGTTTTTT. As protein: CASTGTVNTGELFF.

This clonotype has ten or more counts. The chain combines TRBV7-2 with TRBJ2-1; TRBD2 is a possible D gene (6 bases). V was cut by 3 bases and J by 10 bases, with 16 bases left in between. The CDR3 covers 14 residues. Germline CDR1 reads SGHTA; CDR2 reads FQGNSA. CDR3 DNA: TGTGCCAGCAGCTTCCCCGGGAGCGTGGGGGAGCAGTTCTTC. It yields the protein CASSFPGSVGEQFF.

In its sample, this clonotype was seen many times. The CDR3 spells CASSLEQAKNIQYF. The CDR3 bases are TGCGCCAGCAGCTTGGAACAGGCCAAAAACATTCAGTACTTC. The chain recombines TRBV5-1 with TRBJ2-4; D not certain. Trimming shortened V by 0 bases and J by 1 base, and 5 bases separated the two germline ends. CDR1 and CDR2 (germline): SGHRS, YFSETQ. The CDR3 has 14 amino acids.

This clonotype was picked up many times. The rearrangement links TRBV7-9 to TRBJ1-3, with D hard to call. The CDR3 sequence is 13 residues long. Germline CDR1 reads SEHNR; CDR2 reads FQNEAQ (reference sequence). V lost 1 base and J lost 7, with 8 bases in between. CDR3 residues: CASSLGGENTIYF. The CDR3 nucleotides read TGTGCCAGCAGCTTAGGGGGAGAGAACACCATATATTTT.

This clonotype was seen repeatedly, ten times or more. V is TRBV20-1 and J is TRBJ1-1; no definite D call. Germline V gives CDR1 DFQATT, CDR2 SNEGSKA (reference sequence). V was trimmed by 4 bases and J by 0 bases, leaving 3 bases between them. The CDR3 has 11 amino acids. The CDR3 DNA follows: TGCAGTGCTACGATGAACACTGAAGCTTTCTTT. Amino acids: CSATMNTEAFF.

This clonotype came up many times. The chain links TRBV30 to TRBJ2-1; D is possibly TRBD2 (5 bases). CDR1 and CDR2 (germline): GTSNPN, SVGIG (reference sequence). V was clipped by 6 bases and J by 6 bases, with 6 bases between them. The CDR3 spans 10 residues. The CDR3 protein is CACGGNEQFF. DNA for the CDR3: TGTGCCTGCGGAGGCAATGAGCAGTTCTTC.

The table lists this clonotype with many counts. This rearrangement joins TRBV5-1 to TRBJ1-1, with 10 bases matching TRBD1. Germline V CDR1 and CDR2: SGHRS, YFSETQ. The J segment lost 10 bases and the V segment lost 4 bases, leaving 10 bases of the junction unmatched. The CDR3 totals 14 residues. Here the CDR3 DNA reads TGCGCCAGCAGCACGGCGGGGACAGGGGTCGTAGCTTTCTTT. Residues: CASSTAGTGVVAFF.

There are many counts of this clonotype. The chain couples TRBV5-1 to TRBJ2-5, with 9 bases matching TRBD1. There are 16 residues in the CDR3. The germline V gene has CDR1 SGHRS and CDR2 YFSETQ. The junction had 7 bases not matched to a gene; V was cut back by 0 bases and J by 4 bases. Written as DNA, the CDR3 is TGCGCCAGCAGCTTGGCCGGGACAGGGCGTTCAGAGACCCAGTACTTC. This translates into CASSLAGTGRSETQYF.

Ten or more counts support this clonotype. Written as DNA, the CDR3 is TGTGCCAGCAGTTTGGGCAGGGCCGGTGAAAAACTGTTTTTT. It yields the protein CASSLGRAGEKLFF. The chain carries TRBV12-3 or TRBV12-4 and TRBJ1-4; D possibly corresponds to TRBD1 (5 bases). V was cut by 3 bases and J by 7 bases, with 12 bases left in between. The CDR3 is 14 amino acids.

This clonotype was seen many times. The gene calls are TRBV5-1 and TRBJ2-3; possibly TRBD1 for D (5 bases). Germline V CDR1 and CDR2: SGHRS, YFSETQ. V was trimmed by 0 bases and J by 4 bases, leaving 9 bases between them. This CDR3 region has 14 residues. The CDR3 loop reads CASSLVRGADTQYF. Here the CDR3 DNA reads TGCGCCAGCAGCTTGGTAAGGGGTGCAGATACGCAGTATTTT.

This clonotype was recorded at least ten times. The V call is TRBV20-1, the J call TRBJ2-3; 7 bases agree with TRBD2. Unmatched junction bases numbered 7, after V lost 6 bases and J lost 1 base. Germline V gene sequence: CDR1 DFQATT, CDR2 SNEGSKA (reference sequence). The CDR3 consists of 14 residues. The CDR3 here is CSAPPLAGTDTQYF. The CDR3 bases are TGCAGTGCCCCGCCCCTAGCGGGCACAGATACGCAGTATTTT.

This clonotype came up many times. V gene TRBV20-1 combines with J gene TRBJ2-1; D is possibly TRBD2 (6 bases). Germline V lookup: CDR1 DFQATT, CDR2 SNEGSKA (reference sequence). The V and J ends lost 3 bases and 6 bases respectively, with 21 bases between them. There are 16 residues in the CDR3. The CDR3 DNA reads TGCAGTGCTAGGCTACAGTGGGCGGGAAGGGCCAATGAGCAGTTCTTC. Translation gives CSARLQWAGRANEQFF.

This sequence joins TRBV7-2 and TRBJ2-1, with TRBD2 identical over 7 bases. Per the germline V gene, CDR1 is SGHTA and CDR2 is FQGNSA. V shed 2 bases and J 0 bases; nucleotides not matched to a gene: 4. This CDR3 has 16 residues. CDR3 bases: TGTGCCAGCAGCTTAATGCCTAGCGGCTCCTACAATGAGCAGTTCTTC. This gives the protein CASSLMPSGSYNEQFF.

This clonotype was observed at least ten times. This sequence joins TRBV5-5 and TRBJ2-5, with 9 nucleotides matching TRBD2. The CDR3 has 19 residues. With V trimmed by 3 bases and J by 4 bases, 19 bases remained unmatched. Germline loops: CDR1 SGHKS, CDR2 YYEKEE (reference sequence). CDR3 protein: CASSWAGTGGGAERETQYF. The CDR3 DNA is TGTGCCAGCAGCTGGGCCGGGACGGGCGGGGGGGCCGAGAGAGAGACCCAGTACTTC. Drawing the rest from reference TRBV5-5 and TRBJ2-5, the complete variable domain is DAGVTQSPTHLIKTRGQQVTLRCSPISGHKSVSWYQQVLGQGPQFIFQYYEKEERGRGNFPDRFSARQFPNYSSELNVNALLLGDSALYLCASSWAGTGGGAERETQYFGPGTRLLVL.

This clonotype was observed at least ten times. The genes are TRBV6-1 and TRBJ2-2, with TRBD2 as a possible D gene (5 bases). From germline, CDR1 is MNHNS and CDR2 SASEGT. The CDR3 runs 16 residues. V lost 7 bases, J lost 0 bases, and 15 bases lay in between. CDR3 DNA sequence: TGTGCCAGCACCGGACGGGATACCGCGAACACCGGGGAGCTGTTTTTT. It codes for CASTGRDTANTGELFF.

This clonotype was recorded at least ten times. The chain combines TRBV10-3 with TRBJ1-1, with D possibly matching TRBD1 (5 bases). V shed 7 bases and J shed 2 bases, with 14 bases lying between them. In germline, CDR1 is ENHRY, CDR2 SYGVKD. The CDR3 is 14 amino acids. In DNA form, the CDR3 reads TGTGCCATCAACACCGGGACGGTTAACACTGAAGCTTTCTTT. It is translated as CAINTGTVNTEAFF.

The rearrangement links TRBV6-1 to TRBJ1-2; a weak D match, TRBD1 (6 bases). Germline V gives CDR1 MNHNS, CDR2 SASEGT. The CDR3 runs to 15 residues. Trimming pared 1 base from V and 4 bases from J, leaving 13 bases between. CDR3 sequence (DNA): TGTGCCAGCAGTGAAGGGACAGCCAACCGCTATGGCTACACCTTC. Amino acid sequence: CASSEGTANRYGYTF.

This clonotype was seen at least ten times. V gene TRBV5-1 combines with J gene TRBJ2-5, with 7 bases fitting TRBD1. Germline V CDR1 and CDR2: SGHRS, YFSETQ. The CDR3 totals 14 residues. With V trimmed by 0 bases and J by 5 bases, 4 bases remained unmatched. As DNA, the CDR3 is TGCGCCAGCAGCTTGGCGGGACAGATGGAGACCCAGTACTTC. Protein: CASSLAGQMETQYF.

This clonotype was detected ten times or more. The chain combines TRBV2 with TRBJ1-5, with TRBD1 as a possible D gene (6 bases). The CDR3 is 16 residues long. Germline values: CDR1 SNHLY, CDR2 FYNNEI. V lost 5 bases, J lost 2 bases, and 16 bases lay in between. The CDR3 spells CASSSYQGLRNQPQHF. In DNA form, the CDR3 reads TGTGCCAGCAGTTCCTACCAGGGGCTGCGCAATCAGCCCCAGCATTTT.

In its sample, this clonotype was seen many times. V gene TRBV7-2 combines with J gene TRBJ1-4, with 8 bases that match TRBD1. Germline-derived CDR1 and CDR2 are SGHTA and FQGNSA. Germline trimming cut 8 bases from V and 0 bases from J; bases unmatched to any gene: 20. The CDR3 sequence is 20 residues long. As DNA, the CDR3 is TGTGCCAGCTTACGGGGCCAGTTGTGGACAGGGAAATCAACTAATGAAAAACTGTTTTTT. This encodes CASLRGQLWTGKSTNEKLFF.

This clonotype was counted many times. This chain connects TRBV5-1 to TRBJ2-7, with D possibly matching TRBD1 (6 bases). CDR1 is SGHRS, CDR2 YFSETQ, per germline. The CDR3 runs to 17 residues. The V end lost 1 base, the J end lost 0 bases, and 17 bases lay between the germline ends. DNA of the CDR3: TGCGCCAGCAGCTTGCGACCGATAGACAGGCGCTCCTACGAGCAGTACTTC. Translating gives CASSLRPIDRRSYEQYF.

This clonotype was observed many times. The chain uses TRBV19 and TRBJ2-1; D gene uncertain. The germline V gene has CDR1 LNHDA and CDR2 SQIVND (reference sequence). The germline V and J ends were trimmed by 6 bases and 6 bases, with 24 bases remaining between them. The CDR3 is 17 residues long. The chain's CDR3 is CASSPIGPTQLGNEQFF. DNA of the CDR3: TGTGCCAGTAGCCCTATTGGTCCAACCCAATTAGGCAATGAGCAGTTCTTC.

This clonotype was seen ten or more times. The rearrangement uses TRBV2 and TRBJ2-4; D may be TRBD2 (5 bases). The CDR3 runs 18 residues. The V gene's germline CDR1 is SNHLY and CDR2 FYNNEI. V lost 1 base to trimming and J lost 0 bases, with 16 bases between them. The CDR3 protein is CASSEGRRAFLAKNIQYF. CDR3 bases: TGTGCCAGCAGTGAAGGTCGGCGGGCGTTTCTAGCCAAAAACATTCAGTACTTC.

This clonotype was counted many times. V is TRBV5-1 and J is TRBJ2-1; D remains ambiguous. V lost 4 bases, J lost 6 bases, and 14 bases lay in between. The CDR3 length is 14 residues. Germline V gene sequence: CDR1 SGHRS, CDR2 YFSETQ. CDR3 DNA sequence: TGCGCCAGCAGCCCTCCAAGAGAGGTCAATGAGCAGTTCTTC. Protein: CASSPPREVNEQFF.

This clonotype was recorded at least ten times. The CDR3 DNA reads as TGCAGTGCTAGAGCTCGAGCGGGGCGAGGAGATACGCAGTATTTT. Translation gives CSARARAGRGDTQYF. The rearrangement links TRBV20-1 to TRBJ2-3, with 7 bases fitting TRBD2. This CDR3 contains 15 residues. Germline V gene sequence: CDR1 DFQATT, CDR2 SNEGSKA (reference sequence). The V and J ends lost 1 base and 5 bases, in that order; junction bases with no gene match: 9.